This entry concerns a single T cell receptor beta chain. The source of the sample is a study of shared clonotypes between healthy human individuals. Assay used: immunoSEQ multiplex PCR; TCRdb lists only in-frame clones, some missing. The table lists roughly 590,000 clones, about 95% of them singletons. V shed 1 base and J shed 6 bases, with 16 bases lying between them. The germline CDR1 and CDR2 sequences are LNHDA and SQIVND (reference sequence). There are 16 residues in the CDR3. CD45RO negativity and positive selection for CCR7 defined naive CD8 cells, a population that excluded terminally differentiated effector memory CD45RA+ cells.

This sequence was found in a woman between 25 and 40 years old in good health. The source material was naive CD8+ T cells sorted from blood. The chain combines TRBV19 with TRBJ2-1; unclear D gene. The CDR3 region has the DNA TGTGCCAGTAGTATAGGTTACGGCGGCCAACCCAATGAGCAGTTCTTC. Protein: CASSIGYGGQPNEQFF.